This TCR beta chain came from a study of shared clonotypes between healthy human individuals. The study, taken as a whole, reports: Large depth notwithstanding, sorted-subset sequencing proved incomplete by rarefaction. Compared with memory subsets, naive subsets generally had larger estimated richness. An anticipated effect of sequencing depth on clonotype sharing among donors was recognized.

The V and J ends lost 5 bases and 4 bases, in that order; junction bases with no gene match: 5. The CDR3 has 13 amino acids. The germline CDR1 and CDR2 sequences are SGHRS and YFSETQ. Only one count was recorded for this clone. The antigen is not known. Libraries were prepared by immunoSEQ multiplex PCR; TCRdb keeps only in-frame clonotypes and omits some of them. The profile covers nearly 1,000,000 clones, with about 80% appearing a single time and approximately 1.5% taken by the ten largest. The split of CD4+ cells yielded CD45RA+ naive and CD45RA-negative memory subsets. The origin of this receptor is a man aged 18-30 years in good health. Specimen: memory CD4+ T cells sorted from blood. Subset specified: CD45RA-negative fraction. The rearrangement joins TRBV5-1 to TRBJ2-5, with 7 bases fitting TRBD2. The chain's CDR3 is CASSGEGRETQYF. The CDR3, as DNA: TGCGCCAGCAGTGGGGAGGGTCGAGAGACCCAGTACTTC. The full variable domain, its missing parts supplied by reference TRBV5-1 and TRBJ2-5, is KAGVTQTPRYLIKTRGQQVTLSCSPISGHRSVSWYQQTPGQGLQFLFEYFSETQRNKGNFPGRFSGRQFSNSRSEMNVSTLELGDSALYLCASSGEGRETQYFGPGTRLLVL.